The rows below give T cell receptor beta chains drawn from one sample of a study of T-cell memory formation after mild COVID-19. One entry per CDR3 protein results from TCRdb running MiXCR on the 5' RACE reads. The sample shows under 300,000 distinct CDR3 sequences, less than 9.5% of them seen only once. Specimen: PBMCs or a T cell subset sorted from them (not recorded which). These receptors originate from a man between 18 and 29 years old who had mild COVID-19 (a few samples of this study predate the infection). Cell type and time point are not known. CDR3s include the opening cysteine and the closing phenylalanine or tryptophan. D genes are given only for firm matches. Some rows have no size entry. The others give once, few or many, or a class for an expanded clone.

j_gene: TRBJ2-3; v_gene: TRBV7-7; d_gene: TRBD2; abundance: many; CDR3aa: CASKPGLGTDTQYF; CDR3nt: TGTGCTAGCAAGCCCGGACTAGGCACAGATACGCAGTATTTT
j_gene: TRBJ2-1; v_gene: TRBV4-3; d_gene: NA; abundance: many; CDR3aa: CASSQQRSSYNEQFF; CDR3nt: TGCGCCAGCAGCCAGCAAAGGAGCTCCTACAATGAGCAGTTCTTC
j_gene: TRBJ2-7; v_gene: TRBV6-1; d_gene: TRBD2; abundance: NA; CDR3aa: CASSEILGSGGPAYF; CDR3nt: TGTGCCAGCAGTGAAATCTTGGGTAGCGGGGGGCCGGCGTACTTC
j_gene: TRBJ2-2; v_gene: TRBV23-1; d_gene: NA; abundance: NA; CDR3aa: CASSQSPLPDCTGELFF; CDR3nt: TGCGCCAGCAGTCAATCTCCCCTCCCAGACTGCACCGGGGAGCTGTTTTTT
j_gene: TRBJ2-1; v_gene: TRBV7-3; d_gene: TRBD2; abundance: NA; CDR3aa: CASSLLAGSSYNEQFF; CDR3nt: TGTGCCAGCAGCTTACTAGCGGGGAGCTCCTACAATGAGCAGTTCTTC
j_gene: TRBJ1-1; v_gene: TRBV6-2/TRBV6-3; d_gene: TRBD1; abundance: many; CDR3aa: CASSFSGGTEAFF; CDR3nt: TGTGCCAGCAGTTTCTCAGGGGGCACTGAAGCTTTCTTT
j_gene: TRBJ2-5; v_gene: TRBV5-1; d_gene: NA; abundance: few; CDR3aa: CASSLGLWMETQYF; CDR3nt: TGCGCCAGCAGCTTGGGTTTATGGATGGAGACCCAGTACTTC
j_gene: TRBJ2-1; v_gene: TRBV5-6; d_gene: TRBD2; abundance: few; CDR3aa: CASSLAGGPQEQFF; CDR3nt: TGTGCCAGCAGCTTAGCGGGGGGGCCTCAGGAGCAGTTCTTC
j_gene: TRBJ1-1; v_gene: TRBV19; d_gene: NA; abundance: many; CDR3aa: CASSQDRTHSDTEAFF; CDR3nt: TGTGCCAGTAGTCAGGACCGTACACACTCCGACACTGAAGCTTTCTTT
j_gene: TRBJ1-1; v_gene: TRBV6-5; d_gene: NA; abundance: NA; CDR3aa: CATLGTPDTEAFF; CDR3nt: TGTGCCACCCTAGGGACGCCCGACACTGAAGCTTTCTTT
j_gene: TRBJ2-3; v_gene: TRBV20-1; d_gene: TRBD2; abundance: NA; CDR3aa: CSARDLAGGPTDTQYF; CDR3nt: TGCAGTGCTAGAGATCTAGCGGGGGGCCCTACAGATACGCAGTATTTT
j_gene: TRBJ1-2; v_gene: TRBV12-3/TRBV12-4; d_gene: TRBD1; abundance: NA; CDR3aa: CASSLRLRGTGTTNYGYTF; CDR3nt: TGTGCCAGCAGTTTACGATTACGCGGGACAGGGACGACTAACTATGGCTACACCTTC
j_gene: TRBJ1-3; v_gene: TRBV5-6; d_gene: NA; abundance: NA; CDR3aa: CASSSILQRSGNTIYF; CDR3nt: TGTGCCAGCAGCTCTATTCTACAGCGCTCTGGAAACACCATATATTTT
j_gene: TRBJ2-3; v_gene: TRBV12-3/TRBV12-4; d_gene: NA; abundance: many; CDR3aa: CASSYRVQGTDTQYF; CDR3nt: TGTGCCAGCAGTTACCGGGTTCAGGGGACAGATACGCAGTATTTT
j_gene: TRBJ2-7; v_gene: TRBV14; d_gene: NA; abundance: NA; CDR3aa: CASSLLGTYYEQYF; CDR3nt: TGTGCCAGCAGCCTCCTCGGGACATACTACGAGCAGTACTTC
j_gene: TRBJ1-4; v_gene: TRBV5-5; d_gene: NA; abundance: few; CDR3aa: CASSQTGIREKLFF; CDR3nt: TGTGCCAGCAGCCAGACGGGGATTCGGGAAAAACTGTTTTTT
j_gene: TRBJ2-5; v_gene: TRBV15; d_gene: NA; abundance: few; CDR3aa: CATSRGFRETQYF; CDR3nt: TGTGCCACCAGCAGAGGATTCAGGGAGACCCAGTACTTC
j_gene: TRBJ1-1; v_gene: TRBV12-5; d_gene: NA; abundance: NA; CDR3aa: CASGSQDTEAFF; CDR3nt: TGTGCTAGTGGTTCTCAGGACACTGAAGCTTTCTTT
j_gene: TRBJ2-5; v_gene: TRBV5-1; d_gene: NA; abundance: NA; CDR3aa: CASSLAVLGGRGTQYF; CDR3nt: TGCGCCAGCAGCTTGGCCGTTTTGGGTGGCAGGGGGACCCAGTACTTC
j_gene: TRBJ2-3; v_gene: TRBV29-1; d_gene: NA; abundance: NA; CDR3aa: CSVEQQSFTDTQYF; CDR3nt: TGCAGCGTTGAACAACAGTCCTTCACAGATACGCAGTATTTT
j_gene: TRBJ2-6; v_gene: TRBV7-9; d_gene: NA; abundance: few; CDR3aa: CASSLSASGANVLTF; CDR3nt: TGTGCCAGCAGCTTGTCAGCCTCTGGGGCCAACGTCCTGACTTTC
j_gene: TRBJ1-4; v_gene: TRBV12-3/TRBV12-4; d_gene: NA; abundance: many; CDR3aa: CASSFSGEKLFF; CDR3nt: TGTGCCAGCAGTTTTTCGGGAGAAAAACTGTTTTTT
j_gene: TRBJ2-7; v_gene: TRBV7-9; d_gene: TRBD1; abundance: NA; CDR3aa: CASSPHRGSSYEQYF; CDR3nt: TGTGCCAGCAGCCCCCACAGGGGGAGCTCCTACGAGCAGTACTTC
j_gene: TRBJ2-7; v_gene: TRBV5-1; d_gene: NA; abundance: many; CDR3aa: CASSPVGGRSYEQYF; CDR3nt: TGCGCCAGCAGCCCGGTGGGGGGACGCTCCTACGAGCAGTACTTC
j_gene: TRBJ2-1; v_gene: TRBV2; d_gene: TRBD2; abundance: few; CDR3aa: CATGPETSPNEQFF; CDR3nt: TGTGCCACTGGCCCCGAGACTAGCCCCAATGAGCAGTTCTTC
j_gene: TRBJ2-5; v_gene: TRBV5-1; d_gene: TRBD2; abundance: NA; CDR3aa: CASSPSSGGPGETQYF; CDR3nt: TGCGCCAGCAGCCCGAGTAGCGGGGGCCCCGGAGAGACCCAGTACTTC
j_gene: TRBJ1-4; v_gene: TRBV4-3; d_gene: NA; abundance: NA; CDR3aa: CASSQDHYYEKLFF; CDR3nt: TGCGCCAGCAGCCAAGACCATTATTATGAAAAACTGTTTTTT
j_gene: TRBJ1-4; v_gene: TRBV2; d_gene: NA; abundance: few; CDR3aa: CASSSDSPSFTNEKLFF; CDR3nt: TGTGCCAGCAGTTCCGACAGCCCCTCCTTCACTAATGAAAAACTGTTTTTT
j_gene: TRBJ1-4; v_gene: TRBV12-3/TRBV12-4; d_gene: NA; abundance: few; CDR3aa: CASSPGYRAATNEKLFF; CDR3nt: TGTGCCAGCAGTCCGGGATACAGGGCAGCAACTAATGAAAAACTGTTTTTT
j_gene: TRBJ1-4; v_gene: TRBV9; d_gene: TRBD1; abundance: NA; CDR3aa: CASSLGTAATNEKLFF; CDR3nt: TGTGCCAGCAGCCTCGGGACAGCAGCAACTAATGAAAAACTGTTTTTT
j_gene: TRBJ1-6; v_gene: TRBV28; d_gene: TRBD1; abundance: few; CDR3aa: CASIAGTDISPLHF; CDR3nt: TGTGCCAGCATTGCCGGGACAGATATTTCACCCCTCCACTTT
j_gene: TRBJ2-2; v_gene: TRBV7-3; d_gene: NA; abundance: many; CDR3aa: CASSFSGGELFF; CDR3nt: TGTGCCAGCAGCTTCTCGGGCGGGGAGCTGTTTTTT
j_gene: TRBJ2-3; v_gene: TRBV20-1; d_gene: NA; abundance: few; CDR3aa: CSAAGSGTDTQYF; CDR3nt: TGCAGTGCGGCAGGGTCAGGGACAGATACGCAGTATTTT
j_gene: TRBJ1-4; v_gene: TRBV7-9; d_gene: NA; abundance: few; CDR3aa: CASSLGQLATNEKLFF; CDR3nt: TGTGCCAGCAGCTTAGGCCAGCTTGCAACTAATGAAAAACTGTTTTTT
j_gene: TRBJ1-4; v_gene: TRBV7-8; d_gene: NA; abundance: few; CDR3aa: CASSLAREQLFF; CDR3nt: TGTGCCAGCAGCTTAGCCCGCGAACAACTGTTTTTT
j_gene: TRBJ1-5; v_gene: TRBV9; d_gene: NA; abundance: few; CDR3aa: CASSVSGEGNQPQHF; CDR3nt: TGTGCCAGCAGCGTCTCCGGGGAGGGCAATCAGCCCCAGCATTTT
j_gene: TRBJ1-2; v_gene: TRBV6-5; d_gene: TRBD1; abundance: once; CDR3aa: CASSYPTGGGYGYTF; CDR3nt: TGTGCCAGCAGTTACCCGACAGGGGGCGGCTATGGCTACACCTTC
j_gene: TRBJ2-3; v_gene: TRBV12-3/TRBV12-4; d_gene: TRBD2; abundance: many; CDR3aa: CASTLGLAGTDTQYF; CDR3nt: TGTGCCAGCACCCTCGGACTAGCAGGCACAGATACGCAGTATTTT
j_gene: TRBJ2-7; v_gene: TRBV4-1; d_gene: NA; abundance: many; CDR3aa: CASSQSRVAYEQYF; CDR3nt: TGCGCCAGCAGCCAATCCCGGGTCGCCTACGAGCAGTACTTC
j_gene: TRBJ2-2; v_gene: TRBV5-1; d_gene: NA; abundance: few; CDR3aa: CASSLGQGNTGELFF; CDR3nt: TGCGCCAGCAGCTTGGGCCAGGGGAACACCGGGGAGCTGTTTTTT
j_gene: TRBJ1-4; v_gene: TRBV5-1; d_gene: NA; abundance: NA; CDR3aa: CASSLDRADEKLFF; CDR3nt: TGCGCCAGCAGCTTGGACAGGGCCGATGAAAAACTGTTTTTT
j_gene: TRBJ2-3; v_gene: TRBV4-1; d_gene: NA; abundance: many; CDR3aa: CASSPRNTDTQYF; CDR3nt: TGCGCCAGCAGCCCTCGAAACACAGATACGCAGTATTTT
j_gene: TRBJ1-6; v_gene: TRBV2; d_gene: NA; abundance: NA; CDR3aa: CASNPTTYNSPLHF; CDR3nt: TGTGCCAGCAATCCAACAACCTATAATTCACCCCTCCACTTT
j_gene: TRBJ2-7; v_gene: TRBV7-6; d_gene: TRBD1; abundance: NA; CDR3aa: CASSLGTGAGEQYF; CDR3nt: TGTGCCAGCAGCTTAGGGACAGGGGCTGGCGAGCAGTACTTC
j_gene: TRBJ1-6; v_gene: TRBV28; d_gene: NA; abundance: many; CDR3aa: CASSLDGRGSPLHF; CDR3nt: TGTGCCAGCAGTTTAGACGGACGAGGTTCACCCCTCCACTTT
j_gene: TRBJ1-2; v_gene: TRBV27; d_gene: NA; abundance: NA; CDR3aa: CASSLSGGGAYGYTF; CDR3nt: TGTGCCAGCAGTTTATCGGGGGGTGGCGCCTATGGCTACACCTTC
j_gene: TRBJ2-1; v_gene: TRBV14; d_gene: NA; abundance: NA; CDR3aa: CASSQDERNEQFF; CDR3nt: TGTGCCAGCAGCCAAGATGAACGGAATGAGCAGTTCTTC
j_gene: TRBJ2-1; v_gene: TRBV15; d_gene: TRBD2; abundance: NA; CDR3aa: CATSRDLRGGFYNEQFF; CDR3nt: TGTGCCACCAGCAGAGATCTGCGGGGGGGATTCTACAATGAGCAGTTCTTC
j_gene: TRBJ2-7; v_gene: TRBV10-3; d_gene: NA; abundance: NA; CDR3aa: CAISEPGQSPYEQYF; CDR3nt: TGTGCCATCAGTGAACCGGGCCAGAGCCCCTACGAGCAGTACTTC
j_gene: TRBJ1-2; v_gene: TRBV7-2; d_gene: NA; abundance: NA; CDR3aa: CASSLSGTAEGYGYTF; CDR3nt: TGTGCCAGCAGCTTATCCGGGACGGCCGAGGGCTATGGCTACACCTTC
j_gene: TRBJ1-5; v_gene: TRBV7-2; d_gene: TRBD1; abundance: NA; CDR3aa: CASSRGTGRQGGQPQHF; CDR3nt: TGTGCCAGCAGCCGCGGGACAGGGCGACAGGGGGGTCAGCCCCAGCATTTT
j_gene: TRBJ2-2; v_gene: TRBV10-3; d_gene: TRBD1; abundance: NA; CDR3aa: CAITRDRGLGDTGELFF; CDR3nt: TGTGCCATCACCCGGGACAGGGGCTTAGGAGACACCGGGGAGCTGTTTTTT
j_gene: TRBJ2-7; v_gene: TRBV19; d_gene: NA; abundance: NA; CDR3aa: CASSIYVRREQYF; CDR3nt: TGTGCCAGTAGTATTTATGTGCGGAGGGAGCAGTACTTC